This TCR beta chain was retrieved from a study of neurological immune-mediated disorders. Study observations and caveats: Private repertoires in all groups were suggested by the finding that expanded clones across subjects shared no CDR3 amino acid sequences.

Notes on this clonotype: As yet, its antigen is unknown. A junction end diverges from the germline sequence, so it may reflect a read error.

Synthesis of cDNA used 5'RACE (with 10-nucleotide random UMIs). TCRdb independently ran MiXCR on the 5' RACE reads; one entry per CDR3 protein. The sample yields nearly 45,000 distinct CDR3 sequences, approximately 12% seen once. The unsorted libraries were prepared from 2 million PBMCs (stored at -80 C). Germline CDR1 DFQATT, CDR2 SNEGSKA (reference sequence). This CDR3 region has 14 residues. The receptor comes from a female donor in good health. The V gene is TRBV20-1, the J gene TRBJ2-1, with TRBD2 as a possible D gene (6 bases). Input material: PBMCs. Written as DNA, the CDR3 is TGCAGTGCCTCAGCAGGTGGGAGGAGAGAGACACAGCACTTC. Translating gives CSASAGGRRETQHF.